Below are 15 T cell receptor beta chains sequenced from a single sample in a study of T cell responses to AZD1222 COVID-19 vaccine. Some clones are missing from TCRdb's copy, which holds only in-frame ones; the method was immunoSEQ multiplex PCR. The sample has tens of thousands of clones; approximately 86% are singletons. Here the sequenced sample was peripheral blood, taken on day 0 of MenACWY control vaccination. The origin of the receptors is an adult in good health.

The chain has TRBV5-5 and TRBJ1-4, with D possibly TRBD1 on 5 matching bases. This CDR3 region has 14 residues. V lost 6 bases to trimming and J lost 2 bases, with 11 bases between them. Germline-derived CDR1 and CDR2 are SGHKS and YYEKEE (reference sequence). CDR3 sequence (DNA): TGTGCCAGCAAGAGGCCAGGGACTAATGAAAAACTGTTTTTT. This codes for CASKRPGTNEKLFF.

This chain uses TRBV7-8 with TRBJ2-7; TRBD1 matches 8 bases. CDR1 and CDR2 (germline): SGHVS, FQNEAQ. V lost 2 bases and J lost 0; bases outside the gene matches: 6. The CDR3 sequence is 16 residues long. CDR3 DNA: TGTGCCAGCAGCTTATTCCCCGGGACAGGCTCCTACGAGCAGTACTTC. Its translation is CASSLFPGTGSYEQYF.

The CDR3 protein is CASSPYGDTEAFF. CDR3 nucleotides: TGTGCCAGCAGCCCGTACGGGGACACTGAAGCTTTCTTT. J is TRBJ1-1 and V is TRBV2, with D uncertain. This CDR3 contains 13 residues. Germline assignment: CDR1 SNHLY and CDR2 FYNNEI. Trimming left V 6 bases short and J 3 bases short, with 11 bases between.

The chain is built from TRBV3-1 (or the pseudogene TRBV3-2) and TRBJ1-3; 9 positions match TRBD1. Per the germline V gene, CDR1 is LGHDT and CDR2 is YNNKEL (reference sequence). The V and J ends lost 3 bases and 2 bases, in that order; junction bases with no gene match: 2. There are 15 residues in the CDR3. CDR3 amino acids: CASSQGQGAGNTIYF. The DNA for the CDR3 is TGTGCCAGCAGCCAGGGACAGGGAGCTGGAAACACCATATATTTT.

The chain carries TRBV7-2 and TRBJ1-4; D not resolved. The CDR3 length is 16 residues. Per germline, CDR1 SGHTA and CDR2 FQGNSA. Trimming removed 5 bases from V and 0 bases from J, with 13 bases in between. CDR3 amino acids: CASSPGAGTTNEKLFF. CDR3 DNA: TGTGCCAGCAGCCCAGGTGCGGGGACAACTAATGAAAAACTGTTTTTT.

The chain joins TRBV27 to TRBJ1-2; D gene unclear. Trimming cost V 8 bases and J 0 bases, with 7 bases left between them. Germline assignment: CDR1 MNHEY and CDR2 SMNVEV (reference sequence). CDR3 size: 12 residues. The CDR3: CASRQPNYGYTF. CDR3 DNA sequence: TGTGCCAGCCGACAACCTAACTATGGCTACACCTTC.

The rearrangement uses TRBV18 and TRBJ1-1; D ambiguous. The CDR3 totals 15 residues. Germline CDR1 reads KGHSH; CDR2 reads LQKENI. V lost 3 bases and J lost 0, with 11 bases in between. The CDR3 protein is CASSPTFDMNTEAFF. CDR3 bases: TGTGCCAGCTCACCGACTTTTGACATGAACACTGAAGCTTTCTTT.

The chain couples TRBV7-9 to TRBJ2-2, with D unresolved. The V gene lost 1 base and the J gene lost 7 bases, with 7 bases spanning the gap. CDR3 length: 13 residues. Germline values: CDR1 SEHNR, CDR2 FQNEAQ (reference sequence). The CDR3 protein is CASSLGTYGELFF. The DNA of the CDR3 is TGTGCCAGCAGCTTAGGAACGTACGGGGAGCTGTTTTTT.

The rearrangement joins TRBV6-1 to TRBJ1-5; the D gene is possibly TRBD1 (6 bases). V gave up 2 bases and J gave up 3 bases, with 14 bases separating them. This CDR3 comprises 16 residues. CDR1 MNHNS and CDR2 SASEGT come from the germline V gene. CDR3 coding DNA: TGTGCCAGCAGTGAAAGAGGGGGGCAGTACAATCAGCCCCAGCATTTT. It is translated as CASSERGGQYNQPQHF.

The J gene is TRBJ1-1, the V gene TRBV9, with D perhaps matching TRBD1 (6 bases). CDR3 length: 14 amino acids. CDR1 and CDR2 (germline): SGDLS, YYNGEE. Trimming shortened V by 1 base and J by 5 bases, and 12 bases separated the two germline ends. CDR3 DNA: TGTGCCAGCAGCGTACCTACAGGGTCGACTGAAGCTTTCTTT. Its translation is CASSVPTGSTEAFF.

CDR3 sequence reads: CASSFVGQGGYTF. The CDR3 DNA follows: TGTGCCAGCAGCTTCGTTGGACAGGGGGGCTACACCTTC. The chain carries TRBV11-2 and TRBJ1-2; the match to TRBD1 covers 9 bases. CDR3 length: 13 amino acids. Germline V gene lookup returns CDR1 SGHAT and CDR2 FQNNGV. J gave up 8 bases and V 3 bases, and 4 bases lay outside the gene matches.

The rearrangement uses TRBV7-2 and TRBJ1-5, with no clear D. Germline assignment: CDR1 SGHTA and CDR2 FQGNSA. V gave up 4 bases and J gave up 0 bases, with 7 bases separating them. The CDR3 consists of 14 residues. CDR3 loop: CASSYYNSNQPQHF. Here the CDR3 DNA reads TGTGCCAGCAGCTACTACAATAGCAATCAGCCCCAGCATTTT.

This rearrangement joins TRBV19 to TRBJ1-1, with a possible D match to TRBD1 (5 bases). V was cut by 9 bases and J by 4 bases, with 15 bases left in between. This CDR3 has 13 amino acids. CDR1 is LNHDA and CDR2 is SQIVND in the germline V gene (reference sequence). CDR3 sequence: CASEKGASTEAFF. The CDR3 nucleotides are TGTGCCAGCGAAAAAGGGGCATCCACTGAAGCTTTCTTT.

The chain combines TRBV18 with TRBJ1-2; D remains unclear. The V gene's germline CDR1 is KGHSH and CDR2 LQKENI. V gave up 0 bases and J gave up 1 base, with 6 bases separating them. This CDR3 is 14 amino acids long. Here the CDR3 reads CASSPPVINYGYTF. CDR3 DNA sequence: TGTGCCAGCTCACCACCTGTGATTAACTATGGCTACACCTTC.

The genes are TRBV7-3 and TRBJ2-1; 9 nucleotides agree with TRBD1. CDR3 size: 13 residues. The V gene's germline CDR1 is SGHTA and CDR2 FQGTGA. With V trimmed by 5 bases and J by 7 bases, 3 bases remained unmatched. The CDR3 DNA reads TGTGCCAGCAGCCCCGGGACAGGGAATGAGCAGTTCTTC. Translating gives CASSPGTGNEQFF.